The rows below give T cell receptor beta chains drawn from one sample of a study of blood T cell repertoires in COVID-19. Profiled with immunoSEQ multiplex PCR; TCRdb holds only in-frame clones, not every one. The sample records some 200,000 clones, 90% being singletons. Sequenced: peripheral blood. These receptors were obtained from a man aged 45-65 years with acute or convalescent COVID-19. The CDR3 runs from the conserved cysteine through the conserved F or W. D genes are given only for firm matches. Only some rows state a clone size, as once, few, many or a class for expanded clones.

clone_size	v_call	d_call	j_call	cdr3_length	cdr3_nt	cdr3_aa
.	TRBV9	.	TRBJ2-1	15	TGTGCCAGCAGCGTACCGGGATCCCCTCACAATGAGCAGTTCTTC	CASSVPGSPHNEQFF
.	TRBV18	.	TRBJ1-3	16	TGTGCCAGCTCACCACGGCAGATAACCTCTGGAAACACCATATATTTT	CASSPRQITSGNTIYF
.	TRBV7-6	.	TRBJ1-1	15	TGTGCCAGCACCTCGAGACCGGTCGGGTACACTGAAGCTTTCTTT	CASTSRPVGYTEAFF
.	TRBV7-2	TRBD1	TRBJ1-1	18	TGTGCCAGCAGATCCTCCGGGACAGGGCAAAGTGGTTTGGGTGGAGCTTTCTTT	CASRSSGTGQSGLGGAFF
.	TRBV24-1	.	TRBJ1-5	13	TGTGCCACCAGTGATGAGTGGAATCAGCCCCAGCATTTT	CATSDEWNQPQHF
.	TRBV7-9	.	TRBJ1-3	14	TGTGCCAGCTCCGAGTCCGGTCCTGGAAACACCATATATTTT	CASSESGPGNTIYF
.	TRBV7-8	.	TRBJ1-1	14	TGTGCCAGCAGCTTGGTTGCCGGGAACACTGAAGCTTTCTTT	CASSLVAGNTEAFF
.	TRBV7-9	TRBD1	TRBJ1-4	15	TGTGCCAGCAGCCAATCGACAGGGGGGTTTGAAAAACTGTTTTTT	CASSQSTGGFEKLFF
.	TRBV30	TRBD1	TRBJ1-2	14	TGTGCCTGGAGTTCCATAGACAGGGGGGGTGGCTACACCTTC	CAWSSIDRGGGYTF
.	TRBV13	.	TRBJ2-1	11	TGTGCCAGCAGCTTAGTCGATGAGCAGTTCTTC	CASSLVDEQFF
.	TRBV4-1	TRBD2	TRBJ2-3	18	TGCGCCAGCAGCCAAGGTGACGGGAGGGCCCGAAGCACAGATACGCAGTATTTT	CASSQGDGRARSTDTQYF
.	TRBV6-6	TRBD2	TRBJ2-3	13	TGTGCCAGCACTGTGGGGGGGAAAGATACGCAGTATTTT	CASTVGGKDTQYF
.	TRBV30	.	TRBJ1-1	14	TGTGCCTGGAGCGCAATTGGGGGCTTTGCTGAAGCTTTCTTT	CAWSAIGGFAEAFF
.	TRBV27	.	TRBJ1-1	17	TGTGCCAGCAGTTTATCGTTCCAGGGTAGATGGAACACTGAAGCTTTCTTT	CASSLSFQGRWNTEAFF
.	TRBV29-1	TRBD2	TRBJ2-2	15	TGCAGCGCTACTCTAGCGGGGGGGCGGACCGGGGAGCTGTTTTTT	CSATLAGGRTGELFF
few	TRBV4-2	.	TRBJ1-5	15	TGTGCCAGCAGCCAAGATTTGTACTCGGGTCAGCCCCAGCATTTT	CASSQDLYSGQPQHF
.	TRBV4-2	TRBD1	TRBJ1-3	17	TGTGCCAGCAGCCAAACCTGGGACAGGGGCTCTGGAAACACCATATATTTT	CASSQTWDRGSGNTIYF
.	TRBV5-1	.	TRBJ1-4	15	TGCGCCAGCAGCTTCGGGGTATCGTATAATGAAAAACTGTTTTTT	CASSFGVSYNEKLFF
.	TRBV28	.	TRBJ1-1	14	TGTGCCAGCAGTTTCGACGGGGTTGCCACTGAAGCTTTCTTT	CASSFDGVATEAFF
.	TRBV7-8	TRBD1	TRBJ2-7	17	TGTGCCAGCAGCTTAGGAGGGGCGGGGACAGGCTCCTACGAGCAGTACTTC	CASSLGGAGTGSYEQYF
once	TRBV19	TRBD1	TRBJ1-4	18	TGTGCCAGTAGTATACGACAGGGGATACCCCTGACTAATGAAAAACTGTTTTTT	CASSIRQGIPLTNEKLFF
.	TRBV28	.	TRBJ2-1	15	TGTGCCAGCAGTTTAATCGGGAGCTCCTACAATGAGCAGTTCTTC	CASSLIGSSYNEQFF
once	TRBV2	.	TRBJ1-6	15	TGTGCCAGCAGGACCCCCGGGACAACGAATTCACCCCTCCACTTT	CASRTPGTTNSPLHF
.	TRBV2	.	TRBJ2-2	14	TGTGCCAGCAGTGGGGCAGGGAACACCGGGGAGCTGTTTTTT	CASSGAGNTGELFF
once	TRBV18	TRBD1	TRBJ1-1	14	TGTGCCAGCTCGGGACAGGGGGTTGGCACTGAAGCTTTCTTT	CASSGQGVGTEAFF
.	TRBV11-2	.	TRBJ1-1	14	TGTGCCAGCAGCTTCCAGGGGACGAACACTGAAGCTTTCTTT	CASSFQGTNTEAFF
.	TRBV13	TRBD1	TRBJ1-5	15	TGTGCCAGCAGCAACGGACAGGCCCCTAATCAGCCCCAGCATTTT	CASSNGQAPNQPQHF
.	TRBV6-5	TRBD1	TRBJ1-6	15	TGTGCCAGCAGTTACTCAGGGGGACAGTTCTCACCCCTCCACTTT	CASSYSGGQFSPLHF
.	TRBV11-2	.	TRBJ1-2	14	TGTGCCAGCAGCTTAGATCAGGAGGGCTATGGCTACACCTTC	CASSLDQEGYGYTF
.	TRBV9	.	TRBJ1-2	13	TGTGCCAGCACGGCAGACTTTAACTATGGCTACACCTTC	CASTADFNYGYTF
few	TRBV10-1	TRBD1	TRBJ1-2	17	TGCGCCAGCATCGACAGGGTGAGAAGGGGAACGATCAATGGCTACACCTTC	CASIDRVRRGTINGYTF
.	TRBV6-5	TRBD1	TRBJ1-6	15	TGTGCCAGCTCGACAGGGGGCTCCTATAATTCACCCCTCCACTTT	CASSTGGSYNSPLHF
.	TRBV9	.	TRBJ2-2	16	TGTGCCAGCAGCGTAGTGGCGGGTGGGTTCGCCGGGGAGCTGTTTTTT	CASSVVAGGFAGELFF
.	TRBV24-1	TRBD1	TRBJ2-1	14	TGTGCCACCAGTGGCAAAGGGGGCATCAATGAGCAGTTCTTC	CATSGKGGINEQFF
.	TRBV7-2	.	TRBJ2-3	14	TGTGCCAGCAGCTTTTCCCGTCGCACAGATACGCAGTATTTT	CASSFSRRTDTQYF
.	TRBV6-1	TRBD1	TRBJ2-7	14	TGTGCCAGCAGTGAACAGGACAGGTACTACGAGCAGTACTTC	CASSEQDRYYEQYF
.	TRBV30	TRBD2	TRBJ2-2	15	TGTGCCTGGAGTGATAGCGGGTGGGACACCGGGGAGCTGTTTTTT	CAWSDSGWDTGELFF
.	TRBV4-2	TRBD2	TRBJ2-7	15	TGTGCCAGCAGCCAAGATGGCGGGAGAGGTTACGAGCAGTACTTC	CASSQDGGRGYEQYF
.	TRBV11-1	TRBD2	TRBJ2-7	15	TGTGCCAGCAGCGCGACTAGCGGTTCCTCCTACGAGCAGTACTTC	CASSATSGSSYEQYF
.	TRBV15	TRBD1	TRBJ2-1	14	TGTGCCACCAGCCAGGACAGGGGGCGGAATGAGCAGTTCTTC	CATSQDRGRNEQFF
.	TRBV30	TRBD2	TRBJ2-3	15	TGTGCCTGGAGTCAGGGCGGGGGGGTAAAGGATACGCAGTATTTT	CAWSQGGGVKDTQYF